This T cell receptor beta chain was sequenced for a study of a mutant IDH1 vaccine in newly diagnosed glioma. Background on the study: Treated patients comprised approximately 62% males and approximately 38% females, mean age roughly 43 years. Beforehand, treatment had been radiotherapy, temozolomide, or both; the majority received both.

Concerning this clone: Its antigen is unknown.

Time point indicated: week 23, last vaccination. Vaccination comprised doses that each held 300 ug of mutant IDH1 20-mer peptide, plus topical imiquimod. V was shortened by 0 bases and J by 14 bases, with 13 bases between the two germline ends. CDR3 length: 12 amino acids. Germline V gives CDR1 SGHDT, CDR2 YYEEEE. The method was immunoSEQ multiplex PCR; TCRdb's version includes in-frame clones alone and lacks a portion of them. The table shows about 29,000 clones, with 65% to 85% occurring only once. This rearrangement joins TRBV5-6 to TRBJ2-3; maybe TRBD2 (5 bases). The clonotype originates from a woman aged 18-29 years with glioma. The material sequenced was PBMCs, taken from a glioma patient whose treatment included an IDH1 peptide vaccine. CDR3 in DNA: TGTGCCAGCAGCTTGGATGGGTCCCGGGGGTATTTT. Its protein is CASSLDGSRGYF.